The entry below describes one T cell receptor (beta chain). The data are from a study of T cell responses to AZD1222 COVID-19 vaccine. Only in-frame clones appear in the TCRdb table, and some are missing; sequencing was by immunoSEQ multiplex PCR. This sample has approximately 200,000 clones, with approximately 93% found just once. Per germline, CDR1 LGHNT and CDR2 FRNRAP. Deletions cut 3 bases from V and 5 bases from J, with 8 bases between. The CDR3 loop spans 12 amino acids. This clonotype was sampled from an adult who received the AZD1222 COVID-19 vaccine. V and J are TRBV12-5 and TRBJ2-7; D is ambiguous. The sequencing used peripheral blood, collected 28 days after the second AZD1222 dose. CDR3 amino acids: CASGLELDEQYF. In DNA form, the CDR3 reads TGTGCTAGTGGTTTAGAGCTAGACGAGCAGTACTTC.